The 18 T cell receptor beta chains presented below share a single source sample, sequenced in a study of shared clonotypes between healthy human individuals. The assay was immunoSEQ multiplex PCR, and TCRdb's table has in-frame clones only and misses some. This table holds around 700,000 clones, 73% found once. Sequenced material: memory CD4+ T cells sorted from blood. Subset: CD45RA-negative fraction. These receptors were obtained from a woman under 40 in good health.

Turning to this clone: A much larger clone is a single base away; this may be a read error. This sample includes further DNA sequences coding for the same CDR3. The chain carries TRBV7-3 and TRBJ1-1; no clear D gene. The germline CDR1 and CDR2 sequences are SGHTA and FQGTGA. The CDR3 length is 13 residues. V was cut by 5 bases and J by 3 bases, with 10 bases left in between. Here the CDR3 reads CASSPQRDTEAFF. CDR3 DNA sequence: TGTGCCAGCAGCCCACAGAGGGACACTGAAGCTTTCTTT.

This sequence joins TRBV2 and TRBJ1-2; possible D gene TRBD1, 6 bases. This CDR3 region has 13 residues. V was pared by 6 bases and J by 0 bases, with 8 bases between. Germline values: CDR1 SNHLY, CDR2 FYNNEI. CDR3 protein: CASSRGANYGYTF. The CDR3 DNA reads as TGTGCCAGCAGCAGGGGAGCTAACTATGGCTACACCTTC.

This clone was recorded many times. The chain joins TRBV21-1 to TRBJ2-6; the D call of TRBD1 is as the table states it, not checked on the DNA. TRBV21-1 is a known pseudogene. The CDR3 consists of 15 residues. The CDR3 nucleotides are TGTGCCAGCAGCAAGGACAGCTCTGGGGCCAACGTCCTGACTTTC. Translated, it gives CASSKDSSGANVLTF.

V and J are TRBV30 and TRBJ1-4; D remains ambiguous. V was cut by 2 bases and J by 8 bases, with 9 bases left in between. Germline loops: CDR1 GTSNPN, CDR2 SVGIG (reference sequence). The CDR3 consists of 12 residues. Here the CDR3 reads CAWSRHGEKLFF. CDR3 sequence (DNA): TGTGCCTGGAGTCGTCACGGGGAAAAACTGTTTTTT. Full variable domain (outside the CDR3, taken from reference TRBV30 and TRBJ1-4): SQTIHQWPATLVQPVGSPLSLECTVEGTSNPNLYWYRQAAGRGLQLLFYSVGIGQISSEVPQNLSASRPQDRQFILSSKKLLLSDSGFYLCAWSRHGEKLFFGSGTQLSVL.

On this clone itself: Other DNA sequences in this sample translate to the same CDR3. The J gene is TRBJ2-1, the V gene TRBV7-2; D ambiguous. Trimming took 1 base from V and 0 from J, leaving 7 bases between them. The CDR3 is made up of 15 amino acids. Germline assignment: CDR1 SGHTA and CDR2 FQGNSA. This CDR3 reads CASSLEGSSYNEQFF. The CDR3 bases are TGTGCCAGCAGCTTAGAAGGTAGCTCCTACAATGAGCAGTTCTTC. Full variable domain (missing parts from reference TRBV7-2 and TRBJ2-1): GAGVSQSPSNKVTEKGKDVELRCDPISGHTALYWYRQSLGQGLEFLIYFQGNSAPDKSGLPSDRFSAERTGGSVSTLTIQRTQQEDSAVYLCASSLEGSSYNEQFFGPGTRLTVL.

The CDR3 sequence: CASSSVTGSVNGYTF. The DNA of the CDR3 is TGTGCCAGCAGTTCCGTGACAGGGAGCGTTAATGGCTACACCTTC. The chain joins TRBV28 to TRBJ1-2, with TRBD1 matching 7 bases. Germline V gene data show CDR1 as MDHEN and CDR2 as SYDVKM. The CDR3 extends over 15 amino acids. V trimming: 4 bases; J trimming: 6 bases; junction bases outside the gene matches: 11.

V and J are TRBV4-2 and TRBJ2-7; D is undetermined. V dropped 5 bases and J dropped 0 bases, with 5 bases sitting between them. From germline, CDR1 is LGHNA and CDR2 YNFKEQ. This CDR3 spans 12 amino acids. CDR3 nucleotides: TGTGCCAGCAGCTTGAGCTCCTACGAGCAGTACTTC. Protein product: CASSLSSYEQYF.

CDR3 nucleotide sequence: TGCGCCAGCACGGAGCAGGGGGCACGCGGCTACACCTTC. This translates into CASTEQGARGYTF. The genes are TRBV5-1 and TRBJ1-2; TRBD1 agrees at 8 bases. The CDR3 consists of 13 residues. V gave up 6 bases and J gave up 8 bases; unmatched junction bases: 9. The V gene's germline CDR1 is SGHRS and CDR2 YFSETQ.

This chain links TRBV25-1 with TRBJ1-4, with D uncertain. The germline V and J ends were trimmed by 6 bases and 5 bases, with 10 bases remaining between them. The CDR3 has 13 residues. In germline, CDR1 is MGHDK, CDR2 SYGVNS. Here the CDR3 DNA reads TGTGCCAGCAGGGACGCCCTCAATGAAAAACTGTTTTTT. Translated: CASRDALNEKLFF.

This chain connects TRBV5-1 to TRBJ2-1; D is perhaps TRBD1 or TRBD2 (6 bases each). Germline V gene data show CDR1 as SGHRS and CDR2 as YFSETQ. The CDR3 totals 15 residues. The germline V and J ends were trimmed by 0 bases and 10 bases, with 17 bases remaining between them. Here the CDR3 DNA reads TGCGCCAGCAGCTTGGTGTCGGGGGCTCAAGGGGAGCAGTTCTTC. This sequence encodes CASSLVSGAQGEQFF. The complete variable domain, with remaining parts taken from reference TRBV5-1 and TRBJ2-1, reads KAGVTQTPRYLIKTRGQQVTLSCSPISGHRSVSWYQQTPGQGLQFLFEYFSETQRNKGNFPGRFSGRQFSNSRSEMNVSTLELGDSALYLCASSLVSGAQGEQFFGPGTRLTVL.

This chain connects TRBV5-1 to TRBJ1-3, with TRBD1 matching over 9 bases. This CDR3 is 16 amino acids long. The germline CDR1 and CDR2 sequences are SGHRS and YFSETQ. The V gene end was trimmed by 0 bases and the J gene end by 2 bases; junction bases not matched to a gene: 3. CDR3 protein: CASSLGTGATGNTIYF. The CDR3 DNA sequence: TGCGCCAGCAGCTTGGGGACAGGGGCTACTGGAAACACCATATATTTT.

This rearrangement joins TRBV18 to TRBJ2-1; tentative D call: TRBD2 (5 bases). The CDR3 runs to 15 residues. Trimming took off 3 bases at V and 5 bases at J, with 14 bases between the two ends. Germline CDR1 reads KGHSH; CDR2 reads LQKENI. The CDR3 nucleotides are TGTGCCAGCTCACCCGGGGTGGGTACGGACAATGAGCAGTTCTTC. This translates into CASSPGVGTDNEQFF.

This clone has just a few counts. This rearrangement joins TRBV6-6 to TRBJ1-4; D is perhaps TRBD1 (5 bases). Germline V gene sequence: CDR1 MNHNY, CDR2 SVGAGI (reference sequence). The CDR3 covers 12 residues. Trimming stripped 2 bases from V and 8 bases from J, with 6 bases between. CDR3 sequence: CASSYQGEKLFF. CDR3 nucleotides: TGTGCCAGCAGTTACCAGGGAGAAAAACTGTTTTTT.

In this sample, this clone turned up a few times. Written as DNA, the CDR3 is TGTGCCAGCGGACCGCAGAGGTCCTACGAGCAGTACTTC. This gives the protein CASGPQRSYEQYF. The genes are TRBV27 and TRBJ2-7; unclear D gene. From germline, CDR1 is MNHEY and CDR2 SMNVEV (reference sequence). Trimming removed 8 bases at V and 1 base at J, with 12 bases between. This CDR3 has 13 residues.

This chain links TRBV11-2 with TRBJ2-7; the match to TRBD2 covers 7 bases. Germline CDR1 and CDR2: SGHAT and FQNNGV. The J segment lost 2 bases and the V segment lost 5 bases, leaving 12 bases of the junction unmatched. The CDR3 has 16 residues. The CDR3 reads CASSPLSGGGTYEQYF. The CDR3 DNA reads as TGTGCCAGCAGCCCGCTAAGTGGCGGGGGAACCTACGAGCAGTACTTC.

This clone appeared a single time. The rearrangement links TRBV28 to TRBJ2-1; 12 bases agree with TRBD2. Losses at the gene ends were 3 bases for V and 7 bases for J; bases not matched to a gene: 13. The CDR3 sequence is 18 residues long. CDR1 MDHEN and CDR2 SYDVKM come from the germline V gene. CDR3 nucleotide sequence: TGTGCCAGCAGTTTCCCCTCCTCGCTAGCGGGAGGGCCGAATGAGCAGTTCTTC. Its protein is CASSFPSSLAGGPNEQFF.

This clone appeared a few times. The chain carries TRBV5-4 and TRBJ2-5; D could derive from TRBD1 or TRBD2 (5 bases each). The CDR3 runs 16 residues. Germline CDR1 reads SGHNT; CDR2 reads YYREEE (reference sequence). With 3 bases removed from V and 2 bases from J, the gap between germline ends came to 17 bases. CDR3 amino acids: CASSWDPSAAQETQYF. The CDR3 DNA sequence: TGTGCCAGCAGCTGGGACCCATCCGCGGCACAAGAGACCCAGTACTTC. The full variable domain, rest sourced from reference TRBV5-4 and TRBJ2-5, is ETGVTQSPTHLIKTRGQQVTLRCSSQSGHNTVSWYQQALGQGPQFIFQYYREEENGRGNFPPRFSGLQFPNYSSELNVNALELDDSALYLCASSWDPSAAQETQYFGPGTRLLVL.

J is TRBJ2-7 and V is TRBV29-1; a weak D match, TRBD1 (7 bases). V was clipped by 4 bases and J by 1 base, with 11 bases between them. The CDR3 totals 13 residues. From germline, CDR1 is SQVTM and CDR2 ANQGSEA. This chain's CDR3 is CSVVAGQSYEQYF. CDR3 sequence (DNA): TGCAGCGTTGTGGCGGGACAGTCCTACGAGCAGTACTTC.